This is a list of T cell receptor beta chains from one sample in a study of shared clonotypes between healthy human individuals. Assay: immunoSEQ multiplex PCR; the TCRdb copy retains only in-frame clones and omits some. The profile shows about 680,000 clones, about 90% of them singletons. What was sequenced was naive CD8+ T cells sorted from blood. These receptors came from a man aged 30 to 45 in good health. Each CDR3 is given with its conserved first and last residue. The size entry is marked missing in some rows and otherwise reads once, few, many or a size class.

CDR3aa: CASSRPDEGWETQYF
abundance: few
v_gene: TRBV11-2
j_gene: TRBJ2-5

CDR3aa: CASWGEGSGNTIYF
abundance: .
v_gene: TRBV10-2
j_gene: TRBJ1-3

CDR3aa: CASSMGQGMYYF
abundance: .
v_gene: TRBV13
j_gene: TRBJ2-3

CDR3aa: CASPLPFRAKNIQYF
abundance: .
v_gene: TRBV2
j_gene: TRBJ2-4

CDR3aa: CASSQETSSIDTQYF
abundance: .
v_gene: TRBV4-1
j_gene: TRBJ2-3

CDR3aa: CASSFVSYEQYF
abundance: few
v_gene: TRBV6-1
j_gene: TRBJ2-7

CDR3aa: CASSPGDGELFF
abundance: .
v_gene: TRBV4-1
j_gene: TRBJ2-2

CDR3aa: CASSAEQGENTEAFF
abundance: .
v_gene: TRBV9
j_gene: TRBJ1-1

CDR3aa: CASSADREADEQYF
abundance: .
v_gene: TRBV9
j_gene: TRBJ2-7

CDR3aa: CSVELAGEGPYEQYF
abundance: .
v_gene: TRBV29-1
j_gene: TRBJ2-7

CDR3aa: CASSQGGRAYEQYF
abundance: few
v_gene: TRBV4-3
j_gene: TRBJ2-7

CDR3aa: CASSLSTVSYEQYF
abundance: .
v_gene: TRBV7-6
j_gene: TRBJ2-7

CDR3aa: CASSLFLSTEAFF
abundance: .
v_gene: TRBV7-7
j_gene: TRBJ1-1

CDR3aa: CATSRLEKNEQFF
abundance: .
v_gene: TRBV15
j_gene: TRBJ2-1

CDR3aa: CAISESTLTSGRTDTQYF
abundance: .
v_gene: TRBV10-3
j_gene: TRBJ2-3

CDR3aa: CAWSVGQGITEAFF
abundance: once
v_gene: TRBV30
j_gene: TRBJ1-1

CDR3aa: CASSGRVGGKLFF
abundance: .
v_gene: TRBV5-6
j_gene: TRBJ1-4

CDR3aa: CASSSRLAGVDTGELFF
abundance: .
v_gene: TRBV5-1
j_gene: TRBJ2-2

CDR3aa: CAVSGTGSHEQYF
abundance: .
v_gene: TRBV10-3
j_gene: TRBJ2-7

CDR3aa: CASSLTGSYNEQFF
abundance: .
v_gene: TRBV5-4
j_gene: TRBJ2-1

CDR3aa: CASLTGETEAFF
abundance: .
v_gene: TRBV19
j_gene: TRBJ1-1

CDR3aa: CASSQGQGAYNEQFF
abundance: .
v_gene: TRBV14
j_gene: TRBJ2-1

CDR3aa: CASSLDELAGDQRDTQYF
abundance: .
v_gene: TRBV11-2
j_gene: TRBJ2-3

CDR3aa: CATAATWDTIYF
abundance: .
v_gene: TRBV19
j_gene: TRBJ1-3

CDR3aa: CASSQFSGQGSYEQYF
abundance: .
v_gene: TRBV4-1
j_gene: TRBJ2-7

CDR3aa: CASSGGLAVTDTQYF
abundance: .
v_gene: TRBV9
j_gene: TRBJ2-3

CDR3aa: CASSFGSEKQFF
abundance: .
v_gene: TRBV11-2
j_gene: TRBJ2-1

CDR3aa: CASSVSSTYEQYF
abundance: .
v_gene: TRBV7-2
j_gene: TRBJ2-7

CDR3aa: CASSQDLGQTQYF
abundance: .
v_gene: TRBV4-2
j_gene: TRBJ2-5

CDR3aa: CASRPWTGGGDTQYF
abundance: .
v_gene: TRBV2
j_gene: TRBJ2-3

CDR3aa: CASSRDGSHNEQFF
abundance: once
v_gene: TRBV7-9
j_gene: TRBJ2-1